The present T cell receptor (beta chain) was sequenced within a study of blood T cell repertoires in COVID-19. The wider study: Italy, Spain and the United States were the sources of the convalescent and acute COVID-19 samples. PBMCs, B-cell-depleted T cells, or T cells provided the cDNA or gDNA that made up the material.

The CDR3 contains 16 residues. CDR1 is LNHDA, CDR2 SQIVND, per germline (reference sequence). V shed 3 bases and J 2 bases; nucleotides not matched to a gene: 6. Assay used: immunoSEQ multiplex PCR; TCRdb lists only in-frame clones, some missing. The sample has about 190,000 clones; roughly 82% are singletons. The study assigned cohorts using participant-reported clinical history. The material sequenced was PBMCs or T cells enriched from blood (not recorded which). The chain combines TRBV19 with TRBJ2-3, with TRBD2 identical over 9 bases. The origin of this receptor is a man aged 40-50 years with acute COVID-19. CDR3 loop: CASSIRAGGYTDTQYF. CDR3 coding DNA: TGTGCCAGTAGTATTCGCGCGGGAGGGTACACAGATACGCAGTATTTT.